This TCR beta chain appears in the sequencing data of a study of T cell responses to AZD1222 COVID-19 vaccine. With respect to this clone: What it recognizes is unknown.

This CDR3 has 17 amino acids. Findings and limits, study-wide: Samples come after the peak T cell response, not at day 14.

Using immunoSEQ multiplex PCR, the repertoire was profiled, and TCRdb retains in-frame clones only, with some absent. The table lists 65,000 to 80,000 clones, roughly nine tenths of them singletons. This chain connects TRBV12-2 to TRBJ2-1; the D call of TRBD2 is as the table states it, not checked on the DNA. TRBV12-2 is a pseudogene locus. The specimen was peripheral blood, collected on day 0 of AZD1222 vaccination. The clonotype originates from an adult in good health. The CDR3 loop is CASRDGELAGYYNEQFF. DNA of the CDR3: TGTGCAAGTCGCGACGGAGAGCTAGCGGGATACTACAATGAGCAGTTCTTC.